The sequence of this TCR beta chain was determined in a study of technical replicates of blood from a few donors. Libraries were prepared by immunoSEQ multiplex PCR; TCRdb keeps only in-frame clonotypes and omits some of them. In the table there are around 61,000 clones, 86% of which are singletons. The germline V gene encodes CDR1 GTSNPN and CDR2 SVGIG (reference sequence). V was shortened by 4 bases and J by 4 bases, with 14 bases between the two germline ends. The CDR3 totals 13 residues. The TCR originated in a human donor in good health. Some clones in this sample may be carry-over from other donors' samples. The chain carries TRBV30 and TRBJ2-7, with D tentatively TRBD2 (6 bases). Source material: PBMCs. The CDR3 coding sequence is TGTGCCTGGAATCCGGGGGAGAGATACGAGCAGTACTTC. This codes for CAWNPGERYEQYF.